These T cell receptor beta chains were read from a single sample in a study of metastatic and nonmetastatic thyroid tumors. TCRdb reprocessed the PCR reads using MiXCR. The repertoire holds 20,000 to 25,000 clones, with around 21% as singletons. Sample: blood. These receptors all stem from a female donor with papillary thyroid cancer or a benign thyroid nodule (not recorded which). Some clones in this sample may be carry-over from other donors' samples. Each CDR3 is given with its conserved first and last residue. A D gene is named only where the DNA matches it firmly. The listing skips clone size in some rows; elsewhere it reads once, few, many or a size class.

d_call | j_call | v_call | clone_size | cdr3_aa | cdr3_nt
TRBD1 | TRBJ1-2 | TRBV19 | NA | CASSIGGGADYGYTF | TGTGCCAGTAGTATCGGAGGGGGCGCCGACTATGGCTACACCTTC
TRBD2 | TRBJ2-3 | TRBV20-1 | many | CSGGYGTSGLTDTQYF | TGCAGTGGGGGGTATGGGACTAGCGGGCTAACAGATACGCAGTATTTT
NA | TRBJ2-7 | TRBV20-1 | medium-sized | CSASTSQYEQYF | TGCAGTGCATCGACTAGTCAGTACGAGCAGTACTTC
NA | TRBJ2-1 | TRBV9 | many | CASSVQGNVVDEQFF | TGTGCCAGCAGCGTACAGGGTAATGTAGTCGATGAGCAGTTCTTC
NA | TRBJ2-3 | TRBV4-1 | many | CASSQDSQSTDTQYF | TGCGCCAGCAGCCAAGATTCCCAGAGCACAGATACGCAGTATTTT
NA | TRBJ2-3 | TRBV5-1 | NA | CASSLGIGALRTTDTQYF | TGCGCCAGCAGCTTGGGAATCGGCGCTTTGAGGACCACAGATACGCAGTATTTT
NA | TRBJ1-3 | TRBV12-3/TRBV12-4 | many | CASAQGYGNTIYF | TGTGCCAGCGCCCAAGGGTATGGAAACACCATATATTTT
NA | TRBJ1-2 | TRBV24-1 | many | CATSDAMTVSPYGYTF | TGTGCCACCAGTGACGCTATGACAGTTTCCCCCTATGGCTACACCTTC
NA | TRBJ1-2 | TRBV20-1 | NA | CSAGDRVKTNYGYTF | TGCAGTGCTGGTGACCGCGTGAAAACTAACTATGGCTACACCTTC
TRBD2 | TRBJ2-7 | TRBV20-1 | NA | CSARDPASGFSYEQYF | TGCAGTGCTAGAGATCCGGCTAGCGGGTTCTCCTACGAGCAGTACTTC
NA | TRBJ1-4 | TRBV18 | few | CASSPNKDPSNHPNAKLFF | TGTGCCAGCTCACCGAATAAAGACCCATCCAACCACCCAAACGCAAAACTGTTTTTT
NA | TRBJ1-6 | TRBV20-1 | many | CSANRQDRGSPLHF | TGCAGTGCTAATAGACAGGATAGGGGCTCACCCCTCCACTTT
NA | TRBJ1-6 | TRBV20-1 | NA | CSARSPWDSPLHF | TGCAGTGCTAGAAGCCCTTGGGACTCACCCCTCCACTTT
NA | TRBJ1-5 | TRBV2 | many | CASSDSFNQPQHF | TGTGCCAGCAGTGATAGCTTTAATCAGCCCCAGCATTTT
NA | TRBJ1-5 | TRBV19 | many | CASTYRVNQPQHF | TGTGCCAGTACCTACAGGGTCAATCAGCCCCAGCATTTT
NA | TRBJ1-2 | TRBV2 | NA | CASSYKSYGYTF | TGTGCCAGCAGTTACAAGTCCTATGGCTACACCTTC
TRBD2 | TRBJ2-7 | TRBV7-6 | many | CASSLVGLAGASEQYF | TGTGCCAGCAGCTTAGTGGGACTAGCGGGAGCAAGCGAGCAGTACTTC
TRBD2 | TRBJ2-2 | TRBV4-1 | many | CASSQPGRGGELFF | TGCGCCAGCAGCCAACCCGGGAGGGGCGGGGAGCTGTTTTTT
TRBD1 | TRBJ1-5 | TRBV7-6 | many | CASSRGQDNQPQHF | TGTGCCAGTAGCAGAGGACAGGATAATCAGCCCCAGCATTTT
NA | TRBJ2-3 | TRBV19 | NA | CAGAGIITDTQYF | TGTGCCGGCGCAGGGATAATCACAGATACGCAGTATTTT
NA | TRBJ2-6 | TRBV11-2 | many | CASSLGQVNSGANVLTF | TGTGCCAGCAGCTTAGGACAGGTCAACTCTGGGGCCAACGTCCTGACTTTC
TRBD1 | TRBJ2-5 | TRBV19 | few | CASSICGIGDRGETQYF | TGTGCCAGTAGTATTTGCGGAATCGGGGACAGGGGGGAGACCCAGTACTTC
NA | TRBJ1-3 | TRBV6-2/TRBV6-3 | medium-sized | CASSLANSGNTIYF | TGTGCCAGCAGCCTCGCAAACTCTGGAAACACCATATATTTT
NA | TRBJ1-2 | TRBV11-2 | NA | CASSRWAGGLSGYTF | TGTGCCAGCAGCCGGTGGGCGGGGGGGCTCTCTGGCTACACCTTC
NA | TRBJ2-7 | TRBV7-2 | NA | CASSLSEGGPYEQYF | TGTGCCAGCAGCTTATCCGAAGGAGGGCCTTACGAGCAGTACTTC
NA | TRBJ1-4 | TRBV6-1 | many | CASTPTGWLEKLFF | TGTGCCAGCACCCCGACGGGTTGGTTGGAAAAACTGTTTTTT
TRBD1 | TRBJ2-7 | TRBV5-6 | many | CASSLGDRGEQYF | TGTGCCAGCAGCTTGGGGGACAGGGGCGAGCAGTACTTC